This TCR beta chain came from a study of response to subunit inactivated influenza vaccine. With V trimmed by 1 base and J by 7 bases, 4 bases remained unmatched. CDR1 is SEHNR, CDR2 FQNEAQ, per germline (reference sequence). The CDR3 is 15 residues long. TCRdb redid the calling of the RT-PCR reads with MiXCR, one entry per CDR3 protein. The sample has hundreds of thousands of distinct CDR3 sequences, roughly 18% seen once. Findings and limits, study-wide: Every seasonal influenza vaccination brings in few new T cells, the authors suggested.

This clonotype turned up a few times. The antigen is not known. The receptor was derived from a man over 45 who received an inactivated influenza vaccine. The chain is built from TRBV7-9 and TRBJ1-2; 12 bases are a match to TRBD1. This specimen was PBMCs from blood, taken more than 4 days after vaccination. CDR3 sequence: CASSLVGTGGRGYTF. The CDR3 DNA reads TGTGCCAGCAGCTTAGTTGGGACAGGGGGCCGTGGCTACACCTTC.